Below are 9 T cell receptor beta chains sequenced from a single sample in a study of human T cells and chemical hapten exposure. Time point described: patch test 3, about 24 weeks after DPC sensitization. The treatment is: therapeutic diphenylcyclopropenone sensitization with weekly scalp DPC. In TCRdb, the RACE reads were re-called with MiXCR into one record per CDR3 protein. The sample has tens of thousands of distinct CDR3 sequences, around 10% seen once. The sample consisted of whole blood, taken in connection with sensitization to the hapten diphenylcyclopropenone (DPC). The receptors stem from a woman aged 45-59 years with alopecia areata. Some clones in this sample may be carry-over from other donors' samples.

This clonotype was counted ten times or more. J is TRBJ1-3 and V is TRBV29-1; D is ambiguous. Germline V gene data show CDR1 as SQVTM and CDR2 as ANQGSEA. The CDR3 totals 12 residues. V lost 0 bases to trimming and J lost 7 bases, with 7 bases between them. The CDR3 is CSVEDGGNTIYF. The CDR3 nucleotides read TGCAGCGTTGAAGATGGAGGGAACACCATATATTTT.

This clonotype was seen ten or more times. The V gene is TRBV6-5, the J gene TRBJ1-5, with D tentatively TRBD1 (5 bases). Germline-derived CDR1 and CDR2 are MNHEY and SVGAGI. Trimming removed 8 bases from V and 9 bases from J, with 17 bases in between. The CDR3 runs to 13 residues. The CDR3 bases are TGTGCCAGCCGCTACGGGACGTTCGGGCCCCAGCATTTT. It specifies CASRYGTFGPQHF.

The genes are TRBV29-1 and TRBJ2-2; 8 bases map to TRBD1. The trim removed 5 bases at V and 5 bases at J, leaving 13 bases unmatched. The CDR3 has 16 amino acids. Germline CDR1 SQVTM, CDR2 ANQGSEA. The CDR3 sequence is CSVWNRGQGYTGELFF. DNA for the CDR3: TGCAGCGTTTGGAACCGAGGACAGGGCTATACCGGGGAGCTGTTTTTT.

The chain is built from TRBV7-9 and TRBJ2-1; D remains unclear. Looked up from germline, CDR1 is SEHNR and CDR2 is FQNEAQ (reference sequence). Deletions cut 0 bases from V and 8 bases from J, with 14 bases between. This CDR3 comprises 15 residues. The CDR3 here is CASSLAVAAVDEQFF. The CDR3 DNA reads as TGTGCCAGCAGCTTAGCGGTGGCAGCCGTGGATGAGCAGTTCTTC.

A note on this clonotype: This clone may be a read error of a much larger clone one base away. The chain has TRBV3-1 and TRBJ1-5; no definite D call. The CDR3 covers 15 residues. The V gene lost 4 bases and the J gene lost 0 bases, with 10 bases spanning the gap. Per germline, CDR1 LGHDT and CDR2 YNNKEL (reference sequence). CDR3: CASSLGYTSNQPQHF. CDR3 bases: TGTGCCAGCAGCCTGGGATACACTAGCAATCAGCCCCAGCATTTT.

This clonotype turned up a few times. This sequence joins TRBV19 and TRBJ2-1; D is uncertain. The germline V and J ends were trimmed by 4 bases and 4 bases, with 8 bases remaining between them. CDR1 is LNHDA and CDR2 is SQIVND in the germline V gene (reference sequence). The CDR3 covers 13 residues. The DNA of the CDR3 is TGTGCCAGTAGTACCGACGGGTACAATGAGCAGTTCTTC. Protein product: CASSTDGYNEQFF.

V usage is TRBV6-2 or TRBV6-3 and J usage is TRBJ1-2; 7 nucleotides align to TRBD1. The CDR3 totals 15 residues. With 7 bases clipped from V and 4 bases from J, the junction kept 12 bases outside the gene matches. CDR1 MNHEY and CDR2 SVGEGT come from the germline V gene. The CDR3 is CASINTGTALYGYTF. The CDR3 coding sequence is TGTGCCAGCATTAACACCGGGACAGCCCTCTATGGCTACACCTTC.

This clonotype has just a few counts. The J gene is TRBJ1-5, the V gene TRBV20-1; TRBD1 is a possible D gene (5 bases). The CDR3 extends over 15 amino acids. Trimming stripped 3 bases from V and 0 bases from J, with 12 bases between. Per the germline V gene, CDR1 is DFQATT and CDR2 is SNEGSKA (reference sequence). The CDR3 DNA follows: TGCAGTGCTAGGAGCCAGGGCTATAGCAATCAGCCCCAGCATTTT. It encodes CSARSQGYSNQPQHF.

This clonotype was seen ten or more times. V and J are TRBV4-2 and TRBJ1-5, with TRBD1 matching over 9 bases. Germline-derived CDR1 and CDR2 are LGHNA and YNFKEQ. The CDR3 extends over 16 amino acids. The J segment lost 1 base and the V segment lost 2 bases, leaving 3 bases of the junction unmatched. The CDR3 DNA reads as TGTGCCAGCAGCCAATCCGGGACAGGGAGCAATCAGCCCCAGCATTTT. Translating gives CASSQSGTGSNQPQHF.